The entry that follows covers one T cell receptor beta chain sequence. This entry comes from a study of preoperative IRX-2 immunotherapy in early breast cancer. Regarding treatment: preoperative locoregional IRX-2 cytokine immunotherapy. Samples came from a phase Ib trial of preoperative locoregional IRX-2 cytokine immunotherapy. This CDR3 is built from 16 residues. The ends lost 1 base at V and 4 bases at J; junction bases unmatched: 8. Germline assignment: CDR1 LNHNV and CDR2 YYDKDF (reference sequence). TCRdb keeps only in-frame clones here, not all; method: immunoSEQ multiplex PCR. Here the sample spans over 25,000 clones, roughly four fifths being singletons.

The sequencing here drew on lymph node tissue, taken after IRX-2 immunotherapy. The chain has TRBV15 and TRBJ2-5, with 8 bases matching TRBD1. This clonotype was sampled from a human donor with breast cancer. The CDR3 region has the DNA TGTGCCACCAGCAGAGGACAGGGGACAGTGGGAGAGACCCAGTACTTC. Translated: CATSRGQGTVGETQYF. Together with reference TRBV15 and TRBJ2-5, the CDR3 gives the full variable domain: DAMVIQNPRYQVTQFGKPVTLSCSQTLNHNVMYWYQQKSSQAPKLLFHYYDKDFNNEADTPDNFQSRRPNTSFCFLDIRSPGLGDTAMYLCATSRGQGTVGETQYFGPGTRLLVL.